In its sample, the clone carrying this TCR beta chain was seen a few times. Its antigen is unidentified. Sequencing targeted expressed TCRB transcripts, as all isolated RNA had been reverse transcribed. Assay used: immunoSEQ multiplex PCR; TCRdb lists only in-frame clones, some missing. There are roughly 340,000 clones in the sample; around 12% occur only once, and 0.01% lies in the top ten. The source of the sample is a study of beta chain features in type 1 diabetes. Study results and caveats: For Type 1 diabetes patients, all four CD4+ subsets carried TCRB CDR3s that were moderately but significantly shorter. No resolution was reached here on whether HLA type influences TCRB rearrangement. Cells carrying high TCR expression could end up over-represented when cDNA is sequenced. The study found that naive, central memory and Treg TCRB repertoires appeared more similar in patients than in healthy donors.

Trimming at V came to 0 bases and at J to 0 bases, leaving 3 bases not matched to a gene. CDR1 is SGHRS, CDR2 YFSETQ, per germline. The CDR3 extends over 16 amino acids. Material: naive CD4+ T cells from blood. The clonotype originates from a young woman with type 1 diabetes. The V call is TRBV5-1, the J call TRBJ2-4, with 7 bases lining up with TRBD2. CDR3 sequence: CASSLGGEGAKNIQYF. The DNA of the CDR3 is TGCGCCAGCAGCTTGGGAGGGGAGGGAGCCAAAAACATTCAGTACTTC.